Detailed here is one T cell receptor beta chain. The data were obtained in a study of OX40 agonist ivuxolimab in advanced cancers. The CDR3 is 13 amino acids. V lost 1 base and J lost 2, with 3 bases in between. Germline CDR1 reads SGHTA; CDR2 reads FQGTGA. Some clones are missing from TCRdb's copy, which holds only in-frame ones; the method was immunoSEQ multiplex PCR. The data hold around 70,000 clones, with 85% observed a single time. This rearrangement joins TRBV7-3 to TRBJ2-1, with D unresolved. This clonotype was sampled from an adult with an advanced solid tumor such as melanoma, head and neck, liver or kidney cancer. The sequences come from CD4+ or CD8+ T cells sorted from blood, collected in a trial of the OX40 agonist ivuxolimab. The CDR3 region is CASSLNAYNEQFF. The CDR3 bases are TGTGCCAGCAGCTTAAACGCCTACAATGAGCAGTTCTTC.